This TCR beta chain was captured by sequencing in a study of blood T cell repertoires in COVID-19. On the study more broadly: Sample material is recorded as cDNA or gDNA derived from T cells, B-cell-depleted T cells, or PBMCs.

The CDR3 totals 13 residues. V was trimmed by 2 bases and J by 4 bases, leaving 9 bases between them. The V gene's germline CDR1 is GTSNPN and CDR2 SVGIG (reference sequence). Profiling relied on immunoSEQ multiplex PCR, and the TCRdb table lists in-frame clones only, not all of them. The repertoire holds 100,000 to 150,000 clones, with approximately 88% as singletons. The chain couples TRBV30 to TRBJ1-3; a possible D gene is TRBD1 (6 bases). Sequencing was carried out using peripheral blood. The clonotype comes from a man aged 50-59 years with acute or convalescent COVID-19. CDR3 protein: CAWSTGMGNTIYF. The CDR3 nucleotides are TGTGCCTGGAGTACAGGGATGGGAAACACCATATATTTT.